The 7 T cell receptor beta chains given below trace back to one sample, sequenced in a study of OX40 agonist ivuxolimab in advanced cancers. Only in-frame clones appear in the TCRdb table, and some are missing; sequencing was by immunoSEQ multiplex PCR. The sample includes about 7,800 clones, roughly 89% of them seen just once. The sample consisted of CD4+ or CD8+ T cells sorted from blood, taken in a trial of the OX40 agonist ivuxolimab. The source of these receptors is an adult with an advanced solid tumor such as melanoma, head and neck, liver or kidney cancer.

The rearrangement joins TRBV2 to TRBJ2-1, with D possibly being TRBD2 (6 bases). The CDR3 is 12 residues long. Trimming cost V 8 bases and J 10 bases, with 15 bases left between them. Germline V gives CDR1 SNHLY, CDR2 FYNNEI. This CDR3 is CASGEFSGEQFF. The CDR3 DNA sequence: TGTGCCAGCGGCGAATTTAGCGGAGAGCAGTTCTTC. Looking up the rest from reference TRBV2 and TRBJ2-1 gives the full variable domain: EPEVTQTPSHQVTQMGQEVILRCVPISNHLYFYWYRQILGQKVEFLVSFYNNEISEKSEIFDDQFSVERPDGSNFTLKIRSTKLEDSAMYFCASGEFSGEQFFGPGTRLTVL.

This sequence joins TRBV5-1 and TRBJ2-3, with 14 bases fitting TRBD2. Per the germline V gene, CDR1 is SGHRS and CDR2 is YFSETQ. V was pared by 4 bases and J by 8 bases, with 3 bases of the junction left unmatched. There are 14 residues in the CDR3. CDR3 DNA sequence: TGCGCCAGCAGCAGGGGACTAGCGGGAGCTACGCAGTATTTT. Its translation: CASSRGLAGATQYF.

This sequence joins TRBV2 and TRBJ2-2; TRBD1 is a possible D gene (5 bases). The V gene lost 5 bases and the J gene lost 0 bases, with 13 bases spanning the gap. The CDR3 runs 16 residues. The germline CDR1 and CDR2 sequences are SNHLY and FYNNEI. The DNA for the CDR3 is TGTGCCAGCAGTAAAGACAGCCCCGCGAACACCGGGGAGCTGTTTTTT. It yields the protein CASSKDSPANTGELFF.

The CDR3 loop is CAWSVLAGANVLTF. The CDR3 bases are TGTGCCTGGAGTGTACTTGCTGGGGCCAACGTCCTGACTTTC. The rearrangement uses TRBV30 and TRBJ2-6; D is ambiguous. The ends were cut back, 0 bases at V and 2 bases at J, with 5 bases in the middle. This CDR3 has 14 amino acids. Germline assignment: CDR1 GTSNPN and CDR2 SVGIG (reference sequence).

The V and J genes are TRBV7-2 and TRBJ2-5; 7 bases are shared with TRBD2. The V gene's germline CDR1 is SGHTA and CDR2 FQGNSA. The CDR3 has 15 amino acids. The V gene end was trimmed by 1 base and the J gene end by 2 bases; junction bases not matched to a gene: 4. CDR3 bases: TGTGCCAGCAGCTTAGACGGGAGGAGGCAAGAGACCCAGTACTTC. Translated, it gives CASSLDGRRQETQYF.

The chain is built from TRBV5-6 and TRBJ1-4; D remains ambiguous. Trimming took off 2 bases at V and 6 bases at J, with 11 bases between the two ends. CDR1 and CDR2 from the germline V gene are SGHDT and YYEEEE. This CDR3 has 14 amino acids. Here the CDR3 DNA reads TGTGCCAGCAGCTTAGGCTGGCGGGATGAAAAACTGTTTTTT. Encoded protein: CASSLGWRDEKLFF.

V usage is TRBV2 and J usage is TRBJ2-3, with no clear D. V lost 5 bases to trimming and J lost 2 bases, with 11 bases between them. The CDR3 sequence is 14 residues long. Per germline, CDR1 SNHLY and CDR2 FYNNEI. As DNA, the CDR3 is TGTGCCAGCAGTAGATCGTCTTACACAGATACGCAGTATTTT. Its translation: CASSRSSYTDTQYF.